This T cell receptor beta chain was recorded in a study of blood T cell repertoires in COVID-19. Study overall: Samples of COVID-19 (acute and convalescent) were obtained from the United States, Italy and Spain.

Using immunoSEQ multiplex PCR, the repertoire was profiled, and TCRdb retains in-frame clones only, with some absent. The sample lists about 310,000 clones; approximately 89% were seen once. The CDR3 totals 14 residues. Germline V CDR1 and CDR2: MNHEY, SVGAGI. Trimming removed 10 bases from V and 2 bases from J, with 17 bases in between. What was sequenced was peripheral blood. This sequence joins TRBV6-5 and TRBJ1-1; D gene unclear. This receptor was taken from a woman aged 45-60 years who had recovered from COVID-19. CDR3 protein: CATGQRRENTEAFF. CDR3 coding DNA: TGTGCCACCGGTCAAAGACGGGAAAACACTGAAGCTTTCTTT.